The entry below describes one TCR beta chain. What it recognizes is unknown. Time point of the sample: blood 4 weeks post-SBRT, at nephrectomy. The treatment was: 15 Gy SBRT to primary tumor, nephrectomy 4 weeks later. Nephrectomy followed 15 Gy stereotactic body radiation by 4 weeks. Blood was sampled at baseline, 2 weeks and 4 weeks after SBRT. The patient's renal cell carcinoma had clear cell pathology. These data originate in a study of radiation and T cells in renal cell carcinoma. Findings and limits, study-wide: Without pretreatment biopsies, baseline tumor clonotype presence was undetermined.

The table came from immunoSEQ multiplex PCR; TCRdb's copy has only in-frame clones and leaves some out. The table shows approximately 80,000 clones, with approximately 90% occurring only once. Germline V gene lookup returns CDR1 MNHNS and CDR2 SASEGT. The CDR3 has 13 amino acids. V dropped 6 bases and J dropped 0 bases, with 8 bases sitting between them. The chain carries TRBV6-1 and TRBJ1-1; D gene uncertain. The input for sequencing was blood, taken from a patient whose treatment included radiotherapy and nephrectomy. The origin of this receptor is a woman in her seventies with renal cell carcinoma. As DNA, the CDR3 is TGTGCCAGCAGCACCACCATGAACACTGAAGCTTTCTTT. Its protein is CASSTTMNTEAFF.